The clone carrying this T cell receptor (beta chain) was seen at least ten times. The antigen remains unidentified. Deletions cut 7 bases from V and 4 bases from J, with 18 bases between. This CDR3 has 14 amino acids. The germline CDR1 and CDR2 sequences are DFQATT and SNEGSKA (reference sequence). Attached unique molecular identifiers marked individual cDNA molecules. TCRdb re-analysed the 5' RACE reads in MiXCR, keeping a single row per CDR3 protein. Of 69,000 or so distinct CDR3 sequences listed, about 9% are singletons. This record comes from a study of early T cells in non-severe SARS-CoV-2 infection. Across the study: Investigators sequenced bulk RNA drawn from unsorted whole blood, and chains remained unpaired.

Broader study findings: Lookups in VDJdb leaned toward anti-spike CD8 responses and missed private and CD4 specificities.

This TCR was recovered from an adult who was a healthcare worker with PCR-confirmed SARS-CoV-2 infection or an uninfected control (not recorded which). Sequencing was performed on whole blood. The V call is TRBV20-1, the J call TRBJ2-3; perhaps TRBD2 as D (7 bases). The CDR3 here is CSGAGAGAADTQYF. CDR3 in DNA: TGCAGTGGAGCAGGGGCGGGAGCGGCAGATACGCAGTATTTT.